Below, one T cell receptor (beta chain) is given with its context. Its binding antigen is unknown. It has no much larger one-base neighbor in the sample; base qualities were not kept. The data derive from a study of PD-1 blockade in classical Hodgkin lymphoma (TCRdb year 2020). Describing the broader study: Nivolumab dosing was 3 mg/kg intravenously every 2 weeks, continuing until either disease progression or unacceptable toxicity. A peripheral blood immune signature of response to PD-1 blockade in classical Hodgkin lymphoma was defined using TCR beta sequencing and CyTOF.

Overall study results and their limits: By C4D1, a significant rise was seen in CD4+ TCR diversity but not in CD8+ TCR diversity (p=0.0027 vs p=0.16), and the rise was most apparent among complete responders (p=0.02). Trial patients achieving complete response had baseline diversity similar to newly diagnosed patients, whereas partial responders and progressors had significantly lower diversity. Baseline TCR diversity was reported as lower in newly diagnosed patients than in healthy donors, and lower still in relapsed/refractory patients. The study was limited to a single clinical trial cohort, and causes of repertoire differences, possibly disease activity or prior therapy, remained undefined. Lower diversity was observed in patients in whom nivolumab was started less than 1 year after ASCT, and these patients were excluded from later analyses so that confounding by immune reconstitution would be avoided.

CDR3 length: 14 amino acids, cysteine to phenylalanine. Just the 42-base CDR3 DNA is kept, in frame starting at base 1. The CDR1 and CDR2 encoded by the germline V gene (reference sequence) are LNHDA and SQIVND. Cut back by 3 bases and 6 bases, the V and J ends lie 14 bases apart. The Qiagen DNeasy kit was used to extract genomic DNA both from unsorted PBMCs and from the negatively selected CD4+ and CD8+ fractions. TCR beta CDR3 regions were subjected to amplification by immunoSEQ multiplex PCR with primers that anneal to V and J segments. A synthetic immune receptor repertoire was used to minimize amplification bias, and any residual bias was removed computationally once sequencing was done. From the authors' description of their analysis: Repertoire diversity was quantified as the Shannon entropy index using custom Python scripts. Unsorted, CD4+ and CD8+ repertoires were analyzed separately, except in combined analyses where CD4+ and CD8+ sequences were merged in silico. A clone counted as expanded when the clone's frequency after treatment rose at least 2-fold relative to C1D1, and clones undetected at baseline were given a pseudocount of 0.5. Clones with 0 or 1 copy at C1D1 were defined as singleton clones, while clones with 2 or more copies were defined as non-singleton clones. Clones expanded in unsorted samples were annotated as CD4+, CD8+ or unknown by matching protein sequences in sorted samples from the same patient. Wilcoxon tests on paired samples were used to test changes in diversity from C1D1 to C4D1. TCRdb obtained this table from immuneACCESS and retained in-frame rearrangements with V and J assigned. These tables miss some clones; where compared with another copy, unresolved V genes account for less than half of the shortfall, and the remainder is unexplained. V, J and clone size reflect that table, while D and trimming were determined from the DNA. The sample contains approximately 51,000 clones, 73% of them found a single time. Roughly 16% of the sample lies in the top ten.

In light of the paper, this sample's time point label describes: cycle 2 day 1 (C2D1) of nivolumab. All trial patients had relapsed after autologous stem cell transplantation, with cohorts A, B and C differing in prior brentuximab vedotin exposure. The trial cohort was composed of around 60 patients with relapsed/refractory classical Hodgkin lymphoma, for whom complete response, partial response or progressive disease was recorded as best overall response. In the multi-cohort phase II CheckMate 205 trial, trial patients received single-agent nivolumab. An independent review committee assessed best overall response by applying the 2007 International Working Group response criteria. Trial PBMCs were collected immediately before nivolumab initiation (C1D1) and during therapy at cycle 2 day 1 and cycle 4 day 1. Peripheral blood was collected in 8 mL Vacutainer Cell Preparation Tubes, from which PBMCs were isolated by centrifugation and then cryopreserved.

This specimen was peripheral blood mononuclear cells (PBMCs), taken before the second cycle of nivolumab. This receptor chain uses TRBV19 and TRBJ1-1; the D segment could be TRBD1, given 6 matching bases. The clonotype originates from a human donor with classical Hodgkin lymphoma. The CDR3 is CASSIKGGGPEAFF. The nucleotide sequence reads as follows: TGTGCCAGTAGTATCAAAGGGGGAGGGCCTGAAGCTTTCTTT.